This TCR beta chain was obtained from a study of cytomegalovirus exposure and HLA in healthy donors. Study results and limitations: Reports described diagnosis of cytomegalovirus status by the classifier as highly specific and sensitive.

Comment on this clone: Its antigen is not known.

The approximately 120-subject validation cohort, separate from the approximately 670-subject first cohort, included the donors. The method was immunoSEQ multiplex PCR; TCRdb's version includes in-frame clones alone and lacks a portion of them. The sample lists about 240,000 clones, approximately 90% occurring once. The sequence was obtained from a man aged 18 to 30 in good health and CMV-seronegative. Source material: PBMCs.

In DNA, the CDR3 is TGTGCCTGGAATATCCCACAGCTGAACACCGGGGAGCTGTTTTTT. This sequence encodes CAWNIPQLNTGELFF. The genes are TRBV30 and TRBJ2-2; unclear D gene. V lost 4 bases and J lost 1, with 13 bases in between. The CDR3 has 15 residues. Germline assignment: CDR1 GTSNPN and CDR2 SVGIG (reference sequence).